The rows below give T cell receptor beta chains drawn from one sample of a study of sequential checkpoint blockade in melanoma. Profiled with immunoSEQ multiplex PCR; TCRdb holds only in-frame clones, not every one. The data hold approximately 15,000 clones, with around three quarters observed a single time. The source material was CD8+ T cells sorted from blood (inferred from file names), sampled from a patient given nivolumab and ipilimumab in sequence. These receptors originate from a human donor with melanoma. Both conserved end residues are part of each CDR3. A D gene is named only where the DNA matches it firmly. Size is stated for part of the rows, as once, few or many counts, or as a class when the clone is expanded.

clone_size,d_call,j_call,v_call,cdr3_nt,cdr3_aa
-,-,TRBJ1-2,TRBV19,TGTGCCAGTACTTGGAGGAGGGATTATCTTTATGGCTACACCTTC,CASTWRRDYLYGYTF
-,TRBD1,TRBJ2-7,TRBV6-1,TGTGCCAGCAGTTGGACAGGGACCTACGAGCAGTACTTC,CASSWTGTYEQYF
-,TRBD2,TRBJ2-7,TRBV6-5,TGTGCCAGCAGTCTAAGCGGGGGGACCTACGAGCAGTACTTC,CASSLSGGTYEQYF
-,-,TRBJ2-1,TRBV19,TGTGCCAGTAGTATAGGCGGCAATGAGCAGTTCTTC,CASSIGGNEQFF
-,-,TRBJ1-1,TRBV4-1,TGCGCCAGCAGTACAGTAGGTATAACTGAAGCTTTCTTT,CASSTVGITEAFF
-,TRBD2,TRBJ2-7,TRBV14,TGTGCCAGCAGCCTCACCCTTAGCGGGAGGAGGGACGAGCAGTACTTC,CASSLTLSGRRDEQYF
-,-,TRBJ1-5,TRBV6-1,TGTGCCAGCAGTGAAGACTGGTCAGGGATCGATCAGCCCCAGCATTTT,CASSEDWSGIDQPQHF
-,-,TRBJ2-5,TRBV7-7,TGTGCCAGCAGCTTATCCCCTCGGGGAGGCGAAGAGACCCAGTACTTC,CASSLSPRGGEETQYF
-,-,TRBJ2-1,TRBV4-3,TGCGCCAGCAGCCAAGGTCAACAGGGCGACTACAATGAGCAGTTCTTC,CASSQGQQGDYNEQFF
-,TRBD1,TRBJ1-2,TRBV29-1,TGCAGCGTCCCGGGACAGGATGGCTACACCTTC,CSVPGQDGYTF
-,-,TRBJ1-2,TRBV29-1,TGCAGCGCCCCTTCTAAGGGGACTAACTATGGCTACACCTTC,CSAPSKGTNYGYTF
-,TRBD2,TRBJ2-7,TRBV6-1,TGTGCCAGCAGTTATCCTAGCGGGCTCTACGAGCAGTACTTC,CASSYPSGLYEQYF
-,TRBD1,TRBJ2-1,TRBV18,TGTGCCAGCTCACCAAGGGACAGGGGGTTTGACAATGAGCAGTTCTTC,CASSPRDRGFDNEQFF
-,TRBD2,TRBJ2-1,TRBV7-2,TGTGCCAGCAGCTTGGGACTAGGAGGCAACAATGAGCAGTTCTTC,CASSLGLGGNNEQFF
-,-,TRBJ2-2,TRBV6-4,TGTGCCAGCAGTGACGGGACAACCGGGGAGCTGTTTTTT,CASSDGTTGELFF
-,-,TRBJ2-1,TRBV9,TGTGCCAGCAGCGACGGCGGGGCCCTATACAATGAGCAGTTCTTC,CASSDGGALYNEQFF
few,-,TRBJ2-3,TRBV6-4,TGTGCCAGCAGTCGGACCTCTGGGGGGAGCCCAGATACGCAGTATTTT,CASSRTSGGSPDTQYF
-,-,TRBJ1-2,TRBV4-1,TGCGCCAGCAGCCAAGCATCAGGGGATAACTATGGCTACACCTTC,CASSQASGDNYGYTF
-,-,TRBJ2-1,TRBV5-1,TGCGCCAGCAGCTTGGGAGGGGGGGTCGATGAGCAGTTCTTC,CASSLGGGVDEQFF
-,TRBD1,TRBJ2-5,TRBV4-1,TGCGCCAGCAGCCAAGTCTTCAGGGGGAAAGAGACCCAGTACTTC,CASSQVFRGKETQYF
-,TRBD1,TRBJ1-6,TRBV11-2,TGTGCCAGCAGCACCACAGGGGGCAAGAATTCACCCCTCCACTTT,CASSTTGGKNSPLHF
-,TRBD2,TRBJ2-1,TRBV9,TGTGCCAGCAGCTGGGCCCGTTCAAGCGGGAGGGACGATGAGCAGTTCTTC,CASSWARSSGRDDEQFF
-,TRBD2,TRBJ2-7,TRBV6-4,TGTGCCAGCAGTGTACTAGCGGGGGGCGAGCAGTACTTC,CASSVLAGGEQYF
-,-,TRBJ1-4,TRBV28,TGTGCCAGCAGTGGGGTCTCTTCTGGGGAGGGGCTTGCAACTAATGAAAAACTGTTTTTT,CASSGVSSGEGLATNEKLFF
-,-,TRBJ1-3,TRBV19,TGTGCCAGTACCCTCGCTGAGGGGGTGACTGGAAACACCATATATTTT,CASTLAEGVTGNTIYF
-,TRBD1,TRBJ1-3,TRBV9,TGTGCCAGCAGCGCACCGGGACAGGGGTTCTCTGGAAACACCATATATTTT,CASSAPGQGFSGNTIYF
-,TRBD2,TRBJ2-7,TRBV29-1,TGCAGCGTTGTTCTGTCGGGAGGAGATACCTATGGGCAGTACTTC,CSVVLSGGDTYGQYF
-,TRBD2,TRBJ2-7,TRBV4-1,TGCGCCAGCAGACCGGGACTAGACTCCTACGAGCAGTACTTC,CASRPGLDSYEQYF
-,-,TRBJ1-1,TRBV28,TGTGCCAGCAGGAGCCCTCTATCGAAGAGCCCGAACACTGAAGCTTTCTTT,CASRSPLSKSPNTEAFF